Listed below are T cell receptor beta chains from one sample, sequenced in a study of blood T cells in healthy people across ages. Using its own MiXCR run on the 5' RACE reads, TCRdb lists one record per CDR3 protein. The data contain 1.5 million to 1.9 million distinct CDR3 sequences, 42% of them seen just once; the ten biggest clones take up about 4%. The source material was blood. These receptor sequences come from a woman younger than 35 in good health. CDR3s include the opening cysteine and the closing phenylalanine or tryptophan. The order of the fields is clone size, V gene, J gene, D gene, CDR3 DNA, CDR3 protein. The D gene is left open where the match is weak. Rows may omit the clone size; those that give it use once, few, many or a size class.

>.|TRBV20-1|TRBJ2-1|.
TGCAGTGCTAGTAGTACCCCCTACAATGAGCAGTTCTTC
CSASSTPYNEQFF
>few|TRBV6-6|TRBJ1-2|TRBD1
TGTGCCAGCAGTACAGGGGGCGCGGGCTATGGCTACACCTTC
CASSTGGAGYGYTF
>.|TRBV20-1|TRBJ1-1|TRBD1
TGCAGTGCTACAGAGACAGGGGTGGGCACTGAAGCTTTCTTT
CSATETGVGTEAFF
>.|TRBV20-1|TRBJ2-3|.
TGCAGTGCTCACTTGGGAGGCAGTCGCACAGATACGCAGTATTTT
CSAHLGGSRTDTQYF
>.|TRBV4-3|TRBJ1-5|.
TGCGCCAGCAGCCAAGTTCTTGGTAGCAATCAGCCCCAGCATTTT
CASSQVLGSNQPQHF
>many|TRBV9|TRBJ2-3|.
TGTGCCAGCAGCTTAGGGCAGGGGGGGACAGATACGCAGTATTTT
CASSLGQGGTDTQYF
>few|TRBV5-1|TRBJ2-3|TRBD2
TGCGCCAGCAGCACGGGACTAGCGGACAGCACAGATACGCAGTATTTT
CASSTGLADSTDTQYF
>.|TRBV11-2|TRBJ2-7|TRBD2
TGTGCCAGCAGCCGTGGGGGGGTCTACGAGCAGTACTTC
CASSRGGVYEQYF
>few|TRBV20-1|TRBJ2-1|TRBD2
TGCAGTGCTAGACGGAGCGGGAGTAAGAATGAGCAGTTCTTC
CSARRSGSKNEQFF
>few|TRBV7-2|TRBJ1-1|.
TGTGCCAGCAGCTTAATGTCAGTCAGGACTGAAGCTTTCTTT
CASSLMSVRTEAFF
>.|TRBV20-1|TRBJ2-1|.
TGCAGTGCTATCGTAAGGTTCACTAGTATCCGTGAGCAGTTCTTC
CSAIVRFTSIREQFF
>.|TRBV7-9|TRBJ1-2|.
TGTGCCAGCACTCCGGGCGAGGGTAGCTATGGCTACACCTTC
CASTPGEGSYGYTF
>.|TRBV4-2|TRBJ2-7|TRBD2
TGTGCCAGCAGCCAAGTGATAGCGGGAGGGGACGAGCAGTACTTC
CASSQVIAGGDEQYF
>.|TRBV29-1|TRBJ2-1|TRBD2
TGCAGCGTTGTCCAAAGGCTAGCGGGGGGGCTCCGAATTTCCAATGAGCAGTTCTTC
CSVVQRLAGGLRISNEQFF